Included here is one TCR beta chain sequence, with context. This record belongs to a study of blood T cell repertoires in COVID-19. Overall study: Sources were T cells, B-cell-depleted T cells, or PBMCs; the material itself was cDNA or gDNA.

How the authors handled the data: Counts of nucleated cells, estimated from reference gene primer amplification, were obtained. Sequenced by immunoSEQ multiplex PCR; TCRdb stores in-frame clones only, minus some. That table furnishes V, J and clone size, whereas the DNA furnished D and trimming. The sample lists about 360,000 clones, 80% to 90% seen once, with around 7.4% in the top ten. The CDR3 contains 18 residues. V shed 4 bases and J 5 bases; nucleotides not matched to a gene: 9. Germline V gene lookup returns CDR1 LGHNA and CDR2 YNFKEQ. The sequencing sample was made of peripheral blood. The sequence was collected from a woman aged 60 to 75 with COVID-19, enrolled during active disease. The rearrangement uses TRBV4-2 and TRBJ2-3, with 16 positions matching TRBD2. CDR3 coding DNA: TGTGCCAGCAGCCGCTACGGGACTAGCGGGGGGGCTGTAGATACGCAGTATTTT. Translating gives CASSRYGTSGGAVDTQYF.